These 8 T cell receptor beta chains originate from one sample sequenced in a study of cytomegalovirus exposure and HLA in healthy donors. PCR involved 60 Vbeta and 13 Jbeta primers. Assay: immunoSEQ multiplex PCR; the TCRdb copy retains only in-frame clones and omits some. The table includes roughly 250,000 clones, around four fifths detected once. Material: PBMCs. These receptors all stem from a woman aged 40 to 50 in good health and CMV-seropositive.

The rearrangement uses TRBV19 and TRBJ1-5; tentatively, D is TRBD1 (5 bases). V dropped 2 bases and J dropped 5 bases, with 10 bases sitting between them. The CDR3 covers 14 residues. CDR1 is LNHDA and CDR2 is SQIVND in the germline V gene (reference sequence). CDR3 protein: CASSIFWGDQPQHF. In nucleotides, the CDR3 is TGTGCCAGTAGTATATTCTGGGGCGATCAGCCCCAGCATTTT.

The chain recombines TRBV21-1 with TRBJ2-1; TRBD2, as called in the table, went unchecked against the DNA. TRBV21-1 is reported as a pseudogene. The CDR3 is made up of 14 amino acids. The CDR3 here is CASSLTSGNNEQFF. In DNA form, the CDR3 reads TGTGCCAGCAGTCTTACATCCGGGAACAATGAGCAGTTCTTC.

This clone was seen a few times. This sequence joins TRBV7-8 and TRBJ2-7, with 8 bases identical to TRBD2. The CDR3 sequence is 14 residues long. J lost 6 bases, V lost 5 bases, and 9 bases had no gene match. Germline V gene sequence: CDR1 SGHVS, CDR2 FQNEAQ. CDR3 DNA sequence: TGTGCCAGCAGCCCCGTAGCGGGACCGCTCGAGCAGTACTTC. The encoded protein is CASSPVAGPLEQYF.

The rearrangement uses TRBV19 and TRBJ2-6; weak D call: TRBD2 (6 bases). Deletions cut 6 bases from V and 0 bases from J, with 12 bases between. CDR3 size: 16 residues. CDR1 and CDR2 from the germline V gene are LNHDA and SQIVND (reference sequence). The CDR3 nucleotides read TGTGCCAGTAGCGGAGGGTATAGCTCTGGGGCCAACGTCCTGACTTTC. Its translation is CASSGGYSSGANVLTF.

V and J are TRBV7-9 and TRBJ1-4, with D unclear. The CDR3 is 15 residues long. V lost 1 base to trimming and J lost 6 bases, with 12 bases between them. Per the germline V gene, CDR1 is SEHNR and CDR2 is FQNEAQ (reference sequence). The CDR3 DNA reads TGTGCCAGCAGCTTAGTTTCACAAGAGGATGAAAAACTGTTTTTT. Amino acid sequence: CASSLVSQEDEKLFF. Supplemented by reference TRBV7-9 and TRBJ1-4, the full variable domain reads DTGVSQNPRHKITKRGQNVTFRCDPISEHNRLYWYRQTLGQGPEFLTYFQNEAQLEKSRLLSDRFSAERPKGSFSTLEIQRTEQGDSAMYLCASSLVSQEDEKLFFGSGTQLSVL.

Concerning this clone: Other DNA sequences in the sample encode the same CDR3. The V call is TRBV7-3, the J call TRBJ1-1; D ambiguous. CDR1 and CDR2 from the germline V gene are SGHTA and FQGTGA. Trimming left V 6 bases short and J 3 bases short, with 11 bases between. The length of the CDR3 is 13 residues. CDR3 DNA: TGTGCCAGCAGTTTACGGGGAGACACTGAAGCTTTCTTT. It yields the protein CASSLRGDTEAFF.

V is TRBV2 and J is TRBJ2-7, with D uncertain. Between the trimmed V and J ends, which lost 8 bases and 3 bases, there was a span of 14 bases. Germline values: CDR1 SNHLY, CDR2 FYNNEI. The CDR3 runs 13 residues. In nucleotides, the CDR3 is TGTGCCAGCCGCCAAACTTGGAGCTACGAGCAGTACTTC. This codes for CASRQTWSYEQYF.

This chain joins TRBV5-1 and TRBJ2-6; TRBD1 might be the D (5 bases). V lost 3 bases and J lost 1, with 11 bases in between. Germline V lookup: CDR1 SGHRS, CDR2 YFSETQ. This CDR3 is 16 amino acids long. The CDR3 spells CASSSIQGSGANVLTF. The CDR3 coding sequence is TGCGCCAGCAGCTCAATTCAGGGTTCTGGGGCCAACGTCCTGACTTTC.